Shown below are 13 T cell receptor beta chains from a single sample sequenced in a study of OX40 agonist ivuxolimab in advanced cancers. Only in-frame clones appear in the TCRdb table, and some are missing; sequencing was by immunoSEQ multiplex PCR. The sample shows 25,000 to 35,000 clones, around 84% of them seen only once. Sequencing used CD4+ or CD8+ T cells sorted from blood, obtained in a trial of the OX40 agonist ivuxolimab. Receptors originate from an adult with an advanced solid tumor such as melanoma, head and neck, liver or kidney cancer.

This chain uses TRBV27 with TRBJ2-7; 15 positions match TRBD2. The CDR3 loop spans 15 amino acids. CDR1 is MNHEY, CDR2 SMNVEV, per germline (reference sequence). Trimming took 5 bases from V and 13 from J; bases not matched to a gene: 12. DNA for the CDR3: TGTGCCAGCAGTGCCCCGGGACTAGCGGGAGGAAAGGTCTACTTC. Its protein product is CASSAPGLAGGKVYF.

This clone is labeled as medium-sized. For the CDR3, the DNA is TGTGCCAGCAGCTCTTCCGGGACTAGCGGGAGGCCTCAGCAGTTCTTC. It translates to CASSSSGTSGRPQQFF. The gene calls are TRBV7-9 and TRBJ2-1; 15 bases are a match to TRBD2. The germline gives CDR1 SEHNR, CDR2 FQNEAQ (reference sequence). Trimming at V came to 4 bases and at J to 11 bases, leaving 9 bases not matched to a gene. The CDR3 has 16 amino acids.

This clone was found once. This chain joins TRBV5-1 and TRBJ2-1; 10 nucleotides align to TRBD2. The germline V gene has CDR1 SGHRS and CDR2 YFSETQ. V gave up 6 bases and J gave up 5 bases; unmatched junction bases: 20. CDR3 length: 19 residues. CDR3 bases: TGCGCCAGCACCCAAGATCGGGGGGCTAGCGGGAGTGGGGACAATGAGCAGTTCTTC. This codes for CASTQDRGASGSGDNEQFF. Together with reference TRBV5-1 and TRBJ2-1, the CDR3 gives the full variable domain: KAGVTQTPRYLIKTRGQQVTLSCSPISGHRSVSWYQQTPGQGLQFLFEYFSETQRNKGNFPGRFSGRQFSNSRSEMNVSTLELGDSALYLCASTQDRGASGSGDNEQFFGPGTRLTVL.

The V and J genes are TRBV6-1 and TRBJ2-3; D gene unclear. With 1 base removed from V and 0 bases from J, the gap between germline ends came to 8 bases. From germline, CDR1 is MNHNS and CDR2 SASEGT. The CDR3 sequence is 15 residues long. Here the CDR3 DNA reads TGTGCCAGCAGTGAAGACAAATCTAGCACAGATACGCAGTATTTT. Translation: CASSEDKSSTDTQYF.

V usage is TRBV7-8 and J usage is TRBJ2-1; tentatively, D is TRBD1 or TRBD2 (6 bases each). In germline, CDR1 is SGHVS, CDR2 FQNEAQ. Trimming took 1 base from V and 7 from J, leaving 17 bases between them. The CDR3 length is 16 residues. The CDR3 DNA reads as TGTGCCAGCAGCTTAGTGGAGGGGGGCACGAGGAATGAGCAGTTCTTC. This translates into CASSLVEGGTRNEQFF.

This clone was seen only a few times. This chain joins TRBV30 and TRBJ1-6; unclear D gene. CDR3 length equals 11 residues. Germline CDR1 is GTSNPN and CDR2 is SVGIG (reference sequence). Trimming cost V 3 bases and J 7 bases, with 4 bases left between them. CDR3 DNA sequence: TGTGCCTGGAGACTGAATTCACCCCTCCACTTT. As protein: CAWRLNSPLHF.

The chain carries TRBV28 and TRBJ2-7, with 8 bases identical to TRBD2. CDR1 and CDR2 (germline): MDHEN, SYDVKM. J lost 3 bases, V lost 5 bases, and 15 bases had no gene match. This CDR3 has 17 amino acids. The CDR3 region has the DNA TGTGCCAGCAGTCAGGTCCCGAGCGGGAGTAGGGACTACGAGCAGTACTTC. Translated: CASSQVPSGSRDYEQYF. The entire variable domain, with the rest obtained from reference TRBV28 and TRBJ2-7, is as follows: DVKVTQSSRYLVKRTGEKVFLECVQDMDHENMFWYRQDPGLGLRLIYFSYDVKMKEKGDIPEGYSVSREKKERFSLILESASTNQTSMYLCASSQVPSGSRDYEQYFGPGTRLTVT.

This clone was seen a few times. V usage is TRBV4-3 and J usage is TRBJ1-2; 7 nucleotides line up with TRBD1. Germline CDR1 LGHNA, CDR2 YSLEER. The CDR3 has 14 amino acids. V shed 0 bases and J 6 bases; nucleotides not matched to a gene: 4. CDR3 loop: CASSQDRGGNGYTF. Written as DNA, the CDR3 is TGCGCCAGCAGCCAAGATAGAGGGGGCAATGGCTACACCTTC.

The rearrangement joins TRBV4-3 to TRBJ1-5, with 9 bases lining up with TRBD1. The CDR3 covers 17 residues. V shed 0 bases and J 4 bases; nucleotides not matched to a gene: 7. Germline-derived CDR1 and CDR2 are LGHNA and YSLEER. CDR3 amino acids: CASSQDLTGGRNQPQHF. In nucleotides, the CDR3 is TGCGCCAGCAGCCAAGACTTGACAGGGGGACGGAATCAGCCCCAGCATTTT.

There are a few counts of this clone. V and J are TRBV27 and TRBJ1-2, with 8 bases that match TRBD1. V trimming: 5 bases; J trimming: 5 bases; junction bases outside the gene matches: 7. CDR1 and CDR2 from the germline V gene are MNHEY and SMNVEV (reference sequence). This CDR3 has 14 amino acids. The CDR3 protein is CASSPQGGNYGYTF. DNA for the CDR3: TGTGCCAGCAGTCCACAGGGGGGTAATTATGGCTACACCTTC.

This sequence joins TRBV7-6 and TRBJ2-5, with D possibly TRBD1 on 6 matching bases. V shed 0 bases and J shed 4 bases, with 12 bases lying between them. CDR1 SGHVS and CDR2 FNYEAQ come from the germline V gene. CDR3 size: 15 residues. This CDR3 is CASSLAGRGRETQYF. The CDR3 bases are TGTGCCAGCAGCTTAGCGGGAAGGGGGAGAGAGACCCAGTACTTC.

Here the CDR3 reads CASSYSTGDYEQYF. CDR3 nucleotides: TGTGCCAGCAGTTACTCGACGGGAGACTACGAGCAGTACTTC. This sequence joins TRBV6-5 and TRBJ2-7; D is possibly TRBD2 (6 bases). From germline, CDR1 is MNHEY and CDR2 SVGAGI. CDR3 size: 14 residues. V gave up 0 bases and J gave up 3 bases, with 9 bases separating them.

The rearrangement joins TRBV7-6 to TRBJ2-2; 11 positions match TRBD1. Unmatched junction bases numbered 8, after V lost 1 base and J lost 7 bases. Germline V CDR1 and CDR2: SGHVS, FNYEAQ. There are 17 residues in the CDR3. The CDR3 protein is CASSLVIGQGAGGELFF. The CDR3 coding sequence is TGTGCCAGCAGCTTAGTGATAGGACAGGGGGCCGGCGGGGAGCTGTTTTTT.